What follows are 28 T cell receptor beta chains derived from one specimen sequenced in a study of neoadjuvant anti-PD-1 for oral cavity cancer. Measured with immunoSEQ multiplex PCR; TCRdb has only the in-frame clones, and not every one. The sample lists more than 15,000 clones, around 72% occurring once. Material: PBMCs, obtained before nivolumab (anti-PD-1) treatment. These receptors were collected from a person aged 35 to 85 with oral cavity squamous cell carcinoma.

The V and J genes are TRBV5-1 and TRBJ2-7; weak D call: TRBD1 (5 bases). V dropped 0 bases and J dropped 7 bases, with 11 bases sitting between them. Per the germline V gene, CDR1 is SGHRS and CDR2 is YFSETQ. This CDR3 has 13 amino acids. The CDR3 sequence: CASSLGGAGEQYF. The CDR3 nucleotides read TGCGCCAGCAGCTTGGGGGGTGCAGGGGAGCAGTACTTC.

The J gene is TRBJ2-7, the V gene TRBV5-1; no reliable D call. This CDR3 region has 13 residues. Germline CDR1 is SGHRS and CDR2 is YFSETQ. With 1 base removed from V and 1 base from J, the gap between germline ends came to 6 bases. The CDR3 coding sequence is TGCGCCAGCAGCTTGATGGGATCCTACGAGCAGTACTTC. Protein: CASSLMGSYEQYF.

CDR3 sequence reads: CASSDWFNGRGYEQYF. Written as DNA, the CDR3 is TGTGCCAGCAGTGATTGGTTTAACGGCAGGGGCTACGAGCAGTACTTC. The gene calls are TRBV2 and TRBJ2-7, with a possible D match to TRBD1 (6 bases). Germline lookup yields CDR1 SNHLY and CDR2 FYNNEI. CDR3 length equals 16 residues. V was cut by 3 bases and J by 3 bases, with 18 bases left in between.

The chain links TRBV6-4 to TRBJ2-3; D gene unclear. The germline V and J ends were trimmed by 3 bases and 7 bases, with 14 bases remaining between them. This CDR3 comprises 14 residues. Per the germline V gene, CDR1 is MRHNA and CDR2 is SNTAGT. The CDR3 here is CASSESSIGNTQYF. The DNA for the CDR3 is TGTGCCAGCAGTGAATCCTCGATAGGGAATACGCAGTATTTT.

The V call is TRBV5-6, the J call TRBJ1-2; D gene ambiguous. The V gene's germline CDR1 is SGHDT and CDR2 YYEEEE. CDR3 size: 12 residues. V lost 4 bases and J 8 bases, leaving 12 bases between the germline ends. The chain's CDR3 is CASSIGLGGYTF. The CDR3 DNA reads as TGTGCCAGCAGCATCGGACTCGGCGGCTACACCTTC.

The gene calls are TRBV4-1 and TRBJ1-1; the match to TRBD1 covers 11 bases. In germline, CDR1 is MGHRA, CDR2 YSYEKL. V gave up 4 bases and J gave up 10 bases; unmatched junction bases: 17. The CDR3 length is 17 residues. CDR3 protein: CASSPGQGAVYGASAFF. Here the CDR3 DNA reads TGCGCCAGCAGCCCCGGACAGGGGGCGGTTTATGGGGCTTCAGCTTTCTTT.

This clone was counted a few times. CDR3 coding DNA: TGTGCCAGCAGCCGCCCAGGGGCCGGCACTGAAGCTTTCTTT. Its protein is CASSRPGAGTEAFF. The chain joins TRBV27 to TRBJ1-1; D might be TRBD1 (6 bases). Germline CDR1 is MNHEY and CDR2 is SMNVEV (reference sequence). CDR3 length: 14 residues. V was cut by 6 bases and J by 4 bases, with 15 bases left in between.

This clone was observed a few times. In DNA, the CDR3 is TGCAGCGTTGCAGGAGGACGCAATCAGCCCCAGCATTTT. Translating it yields CSVAGGRNQPQHF. This chain links TRBV29-1 with TRBJ1-5; D not resolved. The V gene lost 4 bases and the J gene lost 2 bases, with 9 bases spanning the gap. Germline V gene data show CDR1 as SQVTM and CDR2 as ANQGSEA. This CDR3 region has 13 residues. Full variable domain (outside the CDR3, taken from reference TRBV29-1 and TRBJ1-5): SAVISQKPSRDICQRGTSLTIQCQVDSQVTMMFWYRQQPGQSLTLIATANQGSEATYESGFVIDKFPISRPNLTFSTLTVSNMSPEDSSIYLCSVAGGRNQPQHFGDGTRLSIL.

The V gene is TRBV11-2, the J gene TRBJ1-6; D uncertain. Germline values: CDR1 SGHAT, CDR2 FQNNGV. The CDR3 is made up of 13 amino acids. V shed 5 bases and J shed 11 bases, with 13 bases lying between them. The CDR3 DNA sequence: TGTGCCAGCAGCCCTAGGTTAGAGGCACCCCTCCACTTT. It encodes CASSPRLEAPLHF. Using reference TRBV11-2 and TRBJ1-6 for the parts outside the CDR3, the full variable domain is EAGVAQSPRYKIIEKRQSVAFWCNPISGHATLYWYQQILGQGPKLLIQFQNNGVVDDSQLPKDRFSAERLKGVDSTLKIQPAKLEDSAVYLCASSPRLEAPLHFGNGTRLTVT.

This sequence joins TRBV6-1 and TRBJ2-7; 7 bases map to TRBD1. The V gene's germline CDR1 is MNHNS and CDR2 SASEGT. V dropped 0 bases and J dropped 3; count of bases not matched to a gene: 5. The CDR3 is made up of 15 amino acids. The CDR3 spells CASSEAGQGVYEQYF. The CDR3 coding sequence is TGTGCCAGCAGTGAAGCCGGGCAGGGGGTCTACGAGCAGTACTTC.

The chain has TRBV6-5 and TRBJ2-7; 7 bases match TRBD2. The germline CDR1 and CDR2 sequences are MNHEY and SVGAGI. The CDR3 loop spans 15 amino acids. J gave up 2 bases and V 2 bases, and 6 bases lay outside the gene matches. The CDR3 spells CASSYERGGTYEQYF. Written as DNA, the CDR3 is TGTGCCAGCAGTTACGAGCGGGGAGGAACCTACGAGCAGTACTTC.

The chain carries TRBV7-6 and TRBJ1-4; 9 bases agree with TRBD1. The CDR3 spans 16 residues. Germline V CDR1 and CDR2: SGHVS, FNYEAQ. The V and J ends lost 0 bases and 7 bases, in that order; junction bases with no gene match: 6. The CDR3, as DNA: TGTGCCAGCAGCTTAGCCCAAATGGACAGGGGTGAAAAACTGTTTTTT. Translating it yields CASSLAQMDRGEKLFF.

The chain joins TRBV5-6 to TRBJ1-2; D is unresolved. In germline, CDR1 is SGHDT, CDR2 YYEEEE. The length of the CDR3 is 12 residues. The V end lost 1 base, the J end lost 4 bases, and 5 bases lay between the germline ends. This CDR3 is CASSLFPYGYTF. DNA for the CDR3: TGTGCCAGCAGCTTGTTCCCCTATGGCTACACCTTC.

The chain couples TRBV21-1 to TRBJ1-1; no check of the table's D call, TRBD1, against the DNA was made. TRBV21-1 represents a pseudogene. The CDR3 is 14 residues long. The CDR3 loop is CASSNTQKNTEAFF. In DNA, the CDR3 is TGTGCCAGCAGCAATACCCAGAAGAACACTGAAGCTTTCTTT.

The CDR3 loop reads CASSWSLTSGEQFF. In nucleotides, the CDR3 is TGCGCCAGCAGCTGGAGTCTAACTAGCGGGGAGCAGTTCTTC. The V and J genes are TRBV5-1 and TRBJ2-1; 9 bases align to TRBD2. The CDR3 contains 14 residues. Germline V gene data show CDR1 as SGHRS and CDR2 as YFSETQ. V lost 3 bases and J lost 10; bases outside the gene matches: 8.

In nucleotides, the CDR3 is TGTGCCAGCAGCTTAGTTGGCAAGGAAAGAGAAAAACTGTTTTTT. Residues: CASSLVGKEREKLFF. The chain recombines TRBV7-8 with TRBJ1-4; no reliable D call. Germline V gene sequence: CDR1 SGHVS, CDR2 FQNEAQ. The CDR3 is 15 amino acids. Trimming took 1 base from V and 8 from J, leaving 14 bases between them.

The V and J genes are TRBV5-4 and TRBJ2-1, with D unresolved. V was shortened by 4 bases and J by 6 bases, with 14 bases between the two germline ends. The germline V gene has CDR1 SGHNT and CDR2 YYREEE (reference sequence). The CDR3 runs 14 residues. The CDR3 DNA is TGTGCCAGCAGCCCCCCAACGGGCGGCAATGAGCAGTTCTTC. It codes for CASSPPTGGNEQFF.

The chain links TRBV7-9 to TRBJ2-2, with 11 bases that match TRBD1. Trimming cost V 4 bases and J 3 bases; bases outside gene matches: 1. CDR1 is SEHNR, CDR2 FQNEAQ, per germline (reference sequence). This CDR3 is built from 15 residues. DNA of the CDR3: TGTGCCAGCAGCTGGACAGGGGGCTACACCGGGGAGCTGTTTTTT. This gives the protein CASSWTGGYTGELFF.

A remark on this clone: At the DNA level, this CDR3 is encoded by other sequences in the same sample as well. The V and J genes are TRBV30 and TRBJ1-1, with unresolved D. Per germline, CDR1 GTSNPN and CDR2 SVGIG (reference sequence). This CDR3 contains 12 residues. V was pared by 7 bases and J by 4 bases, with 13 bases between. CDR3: CASTGLGTEAFF. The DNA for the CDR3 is TGTGCCTCGACGGGCCTCGGCACTGAAGCTTTCTTT.

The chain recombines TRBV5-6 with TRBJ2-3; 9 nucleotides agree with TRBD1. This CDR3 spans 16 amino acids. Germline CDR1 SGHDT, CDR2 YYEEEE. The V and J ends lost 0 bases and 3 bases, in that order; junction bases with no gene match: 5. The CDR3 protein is CASSLDSGTGTDTQYF. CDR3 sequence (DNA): TGTGCCAGCAGCTTGGACAGTGGGACAGGGACAGATACGCAGTATTTT.

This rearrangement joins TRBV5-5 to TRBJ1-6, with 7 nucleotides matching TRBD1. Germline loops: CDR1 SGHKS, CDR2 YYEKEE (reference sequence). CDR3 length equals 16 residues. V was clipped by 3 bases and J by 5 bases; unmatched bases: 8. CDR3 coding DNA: TGTGCCAGCAGCTCTCGACAGGGTGGTAATAATTCACCCCTCCACTTT. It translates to CASSSRQGGNNSPLHF.

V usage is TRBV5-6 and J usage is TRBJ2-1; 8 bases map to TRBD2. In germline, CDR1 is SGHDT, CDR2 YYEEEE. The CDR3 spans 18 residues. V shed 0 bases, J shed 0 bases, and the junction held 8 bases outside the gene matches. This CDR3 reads CASSLGAGVSPSYNEQFF. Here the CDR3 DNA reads TGTGCCAGCAGCTTGGGAGCGGGGGTTTCCCCCTCCTACAATGAGCAGTTCTTC.

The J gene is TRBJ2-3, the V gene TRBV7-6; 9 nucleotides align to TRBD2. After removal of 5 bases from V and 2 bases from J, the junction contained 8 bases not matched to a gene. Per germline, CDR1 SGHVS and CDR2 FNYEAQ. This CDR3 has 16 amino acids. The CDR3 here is CASSLLSGGTTDTQYF. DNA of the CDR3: TGTGCCAGCAGCCTTCTTAGCGGGGGAACCACAGATACGCAGTATTTT. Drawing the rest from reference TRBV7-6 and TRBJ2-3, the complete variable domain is GAGVSQSPRYKVTKRGQDVALRCDPISGHVSLYWYRQALGQGPEFLTYFNYEAQQDKSGLPNDRFSAERPEGSISTLTIQRTEQRDSAMYRCASSLLSGGTTDTQYFGPGTRLTVL.

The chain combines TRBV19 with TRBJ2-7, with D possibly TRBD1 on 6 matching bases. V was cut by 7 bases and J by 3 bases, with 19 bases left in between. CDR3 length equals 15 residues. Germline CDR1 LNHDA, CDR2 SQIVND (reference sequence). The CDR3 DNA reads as TGTGCCAGTACCCCAGGGGCAGGGAAGCGCTACGAGCAGTACTTC. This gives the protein CASTPGAGKRYEQYF.

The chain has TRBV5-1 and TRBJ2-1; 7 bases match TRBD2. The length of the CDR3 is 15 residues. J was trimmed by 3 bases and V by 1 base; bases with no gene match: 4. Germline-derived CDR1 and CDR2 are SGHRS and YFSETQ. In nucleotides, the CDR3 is TGCGCCAGCAGCTTGACGGGCGGGGGCTACAATGAGCAGTTCTTC. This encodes CASSLTGGGYNEQFF. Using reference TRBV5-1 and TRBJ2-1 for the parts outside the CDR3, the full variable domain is KAGVTQTPRYLIKTRGQQVTLSCSPISGHRSVSWYQQTPGQGLQFLFEYFSETQRNKGNFPGRFSGRQFSNSRSEMNVSTLELGDSALYLCASSLTGGGYNEQFFGPGTRLTVL.

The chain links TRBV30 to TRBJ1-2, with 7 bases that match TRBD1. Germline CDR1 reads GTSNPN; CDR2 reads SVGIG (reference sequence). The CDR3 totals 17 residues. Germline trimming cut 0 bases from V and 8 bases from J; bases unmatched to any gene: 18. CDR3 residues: CAWSVRRTGSFPRGYTF. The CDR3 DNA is TGTGCCTGGAGTGTACGGAGGACAGGTTCCTTTCCGCGGGGCTACACCTTC.

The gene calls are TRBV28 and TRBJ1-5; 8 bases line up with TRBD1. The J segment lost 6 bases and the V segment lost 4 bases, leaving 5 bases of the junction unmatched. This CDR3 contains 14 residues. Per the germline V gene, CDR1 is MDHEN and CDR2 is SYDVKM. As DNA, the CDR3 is TGTGCCAGCAGTTCTGGACAGGGAGGTCAGCCCCAGCATTTT. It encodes CASSSGQGGQPQHF.

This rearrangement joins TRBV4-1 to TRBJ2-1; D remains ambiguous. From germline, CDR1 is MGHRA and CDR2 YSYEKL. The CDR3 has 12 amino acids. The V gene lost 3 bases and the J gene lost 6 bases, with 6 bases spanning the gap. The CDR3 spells CASSHAGNEQFF. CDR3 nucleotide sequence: TGCGCCAGCAGCCATGCAGGCAATGAGCAGTTCTTC.